This section outlines one T cell receptor (beta chain) sequence together with its context. The ends lost 5 bases at V and 0 bases at J; junction bases unmatched: 2. The CDR3 has 14 residues. Germline CDR1 is SGHTA and CDR2 is FQGTGA. The repertoire was sequenced with immunoSEQ multiplex PCR; TCRdb's copy has only in-frame clones and lacks some. The table shows approximately 300,000 clones, with over 75% occurring only once. The data are from a study of blood T cell repertoires in COVID-19. A Seattle source enrolled patients during active infection and followed them longitudinally. The chain links TRBV7-3 to TRBJ1-2, with 8 bases identical to TRBD1. Sequenced: peripheral blood. The receptor comes from a human donor with COVID-19, enrolled during active disease. The donor label of this sample is uncertain. The DNA for the CDR3 is TGTGCCAGCAGCGACAGGGGAGCTAACTATGGCTACACCTTC. Translated: CASSDRGANYGYTF.